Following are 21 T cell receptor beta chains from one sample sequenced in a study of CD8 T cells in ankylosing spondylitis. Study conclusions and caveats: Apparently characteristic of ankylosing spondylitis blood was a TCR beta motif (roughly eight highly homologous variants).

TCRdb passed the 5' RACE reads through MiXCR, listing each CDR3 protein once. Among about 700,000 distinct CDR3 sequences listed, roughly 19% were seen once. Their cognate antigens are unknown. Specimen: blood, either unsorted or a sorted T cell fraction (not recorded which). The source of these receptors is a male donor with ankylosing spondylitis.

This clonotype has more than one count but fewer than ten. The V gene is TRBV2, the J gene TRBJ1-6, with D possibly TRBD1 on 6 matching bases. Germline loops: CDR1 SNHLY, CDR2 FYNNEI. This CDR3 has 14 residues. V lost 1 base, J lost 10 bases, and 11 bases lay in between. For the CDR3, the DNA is TGTGCCAGCAGTGAAGATAGGGGGATCTCACCCCTCCACTTT. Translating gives CASSEDRGISPLHF.

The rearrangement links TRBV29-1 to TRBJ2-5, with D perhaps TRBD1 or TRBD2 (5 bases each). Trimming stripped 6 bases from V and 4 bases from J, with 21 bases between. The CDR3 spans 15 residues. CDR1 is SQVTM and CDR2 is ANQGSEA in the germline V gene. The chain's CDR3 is CSVGPGSGAGETQYF. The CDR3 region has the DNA TGCAGCGTGGGACCAGGCTCAGGTGCAGGAGAGACCCAGTACTTC.

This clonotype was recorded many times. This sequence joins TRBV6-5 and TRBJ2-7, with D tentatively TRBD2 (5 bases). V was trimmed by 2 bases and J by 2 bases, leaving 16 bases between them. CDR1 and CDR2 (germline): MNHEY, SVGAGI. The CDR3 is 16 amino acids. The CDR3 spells CASSYLSSSAAYEQYF. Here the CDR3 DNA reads TGTGCCAGCAGTTACCTATCGAGTAGCGCGGCCTACGAGCAGTACTTC.

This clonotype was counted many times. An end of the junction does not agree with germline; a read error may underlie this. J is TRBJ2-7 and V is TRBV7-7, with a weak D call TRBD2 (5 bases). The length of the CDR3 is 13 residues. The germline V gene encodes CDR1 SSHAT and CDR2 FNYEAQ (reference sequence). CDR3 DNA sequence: TGTGCTAGCAGCTTATCACGGGACTACGAGCAGTACTTC. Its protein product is CASSLSRDYEQYF.

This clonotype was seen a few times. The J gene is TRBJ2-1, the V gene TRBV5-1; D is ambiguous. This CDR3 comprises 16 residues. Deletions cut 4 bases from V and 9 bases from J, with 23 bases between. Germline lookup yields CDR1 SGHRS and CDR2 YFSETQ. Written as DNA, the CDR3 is TGCGCCAGCAGCGCGGAACGGGTTGACCTGTTCGGTGAGCAGTTCTTC. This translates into CASSAERVDLFGEQFF. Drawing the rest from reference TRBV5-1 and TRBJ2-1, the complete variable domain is KAGVTQTPRYLIKTRGQQVTLSCSPISGHRSVSWYQQTPGQGLQFLFEYFSETQRNKGNFPGRFSGRQFSNSRSEMNVSTLELGDSALYLCASSAERVDLFGEQFFGPGTRLTVL.

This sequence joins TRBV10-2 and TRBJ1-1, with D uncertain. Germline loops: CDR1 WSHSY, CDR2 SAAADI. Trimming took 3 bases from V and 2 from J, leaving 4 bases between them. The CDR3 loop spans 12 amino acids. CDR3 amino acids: CASSDTNTEAFF. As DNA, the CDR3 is TGCGCCAGCAGTGACACCAACACTGAAGCTTTCTTT.

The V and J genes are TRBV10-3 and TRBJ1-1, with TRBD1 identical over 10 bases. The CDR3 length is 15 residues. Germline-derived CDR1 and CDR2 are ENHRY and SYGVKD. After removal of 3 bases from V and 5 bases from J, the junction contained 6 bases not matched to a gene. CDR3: CAISEGDRGGTEAFF. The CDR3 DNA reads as TGTGCCATCAGTGAAGGGGACAGGGGAGGTACTGAAGCTTTCTTT.

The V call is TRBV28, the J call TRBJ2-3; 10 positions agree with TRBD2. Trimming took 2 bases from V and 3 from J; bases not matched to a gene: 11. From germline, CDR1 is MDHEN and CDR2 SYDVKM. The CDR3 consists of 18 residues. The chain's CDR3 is CASSLNGLAGDWTDTQYF. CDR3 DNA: TGTGCCAGCAGTTTAAACGGCCTAGCGGGGGATTGGACAGATACGCAGTATTTT.

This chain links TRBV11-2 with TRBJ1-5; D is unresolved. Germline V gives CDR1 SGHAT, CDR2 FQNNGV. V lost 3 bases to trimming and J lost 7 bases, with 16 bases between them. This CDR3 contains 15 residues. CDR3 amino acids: CASSLDGSNTQPQHF. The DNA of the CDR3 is TGTGCCAGCAGCTTGGATGGTAGCAATACGCAGCCCCAGCATTTT.

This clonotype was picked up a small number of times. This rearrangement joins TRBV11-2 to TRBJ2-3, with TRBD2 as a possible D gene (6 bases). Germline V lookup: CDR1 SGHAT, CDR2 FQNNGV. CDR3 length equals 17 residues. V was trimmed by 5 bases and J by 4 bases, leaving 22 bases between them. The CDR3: CASSPVGSGVGPDTQYF. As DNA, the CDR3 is TGTGCCAGCAGCCCTGTAGGTAGCGGAGTGGGGCCAGATACGCAGTATTTT.

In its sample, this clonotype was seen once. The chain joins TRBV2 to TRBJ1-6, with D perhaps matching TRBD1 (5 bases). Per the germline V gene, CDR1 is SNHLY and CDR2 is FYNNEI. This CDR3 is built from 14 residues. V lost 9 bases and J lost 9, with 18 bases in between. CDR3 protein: CARSTGTASSPLHF. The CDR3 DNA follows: TGTGCCAGGTCTACCGGGACGGCCTCTTCACCCCTCCACTTT.

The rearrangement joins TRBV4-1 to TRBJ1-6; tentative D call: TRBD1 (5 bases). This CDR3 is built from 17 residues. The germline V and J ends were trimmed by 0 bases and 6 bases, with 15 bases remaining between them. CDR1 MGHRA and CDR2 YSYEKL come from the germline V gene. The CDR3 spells CASSQDYPRGLNSPLHF. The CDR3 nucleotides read TGCGCCAGCAGCCAAGATTATCCCCGGGGCCTTAATTCACCCCTCCACTTT.

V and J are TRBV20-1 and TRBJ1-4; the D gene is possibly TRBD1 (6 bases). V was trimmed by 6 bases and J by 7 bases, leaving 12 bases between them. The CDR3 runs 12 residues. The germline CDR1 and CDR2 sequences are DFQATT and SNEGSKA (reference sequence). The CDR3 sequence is CSAEQGGEKLFF. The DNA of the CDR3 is TGCAGTGCGGAACAGGGTGGTGAAAAACTGTTTTTT.

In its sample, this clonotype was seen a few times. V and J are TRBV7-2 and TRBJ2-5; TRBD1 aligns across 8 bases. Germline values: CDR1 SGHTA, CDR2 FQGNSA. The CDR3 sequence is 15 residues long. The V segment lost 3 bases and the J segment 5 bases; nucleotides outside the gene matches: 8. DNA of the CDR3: TGTGCCAGCAGCTTGAGCAACAGGGGGGAGGAGACCCAGTACTTC. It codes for CASSLSNRGEETQYF.

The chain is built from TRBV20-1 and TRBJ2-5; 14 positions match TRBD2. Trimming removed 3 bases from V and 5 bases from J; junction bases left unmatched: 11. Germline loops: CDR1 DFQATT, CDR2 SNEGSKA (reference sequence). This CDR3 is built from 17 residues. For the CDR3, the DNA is TGCAGTGCTAGGACCGGACTAGCGGGAGGCCCTCGGGAGACCCAGTACTTC. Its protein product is CSARTGLAGGPRETQYF.

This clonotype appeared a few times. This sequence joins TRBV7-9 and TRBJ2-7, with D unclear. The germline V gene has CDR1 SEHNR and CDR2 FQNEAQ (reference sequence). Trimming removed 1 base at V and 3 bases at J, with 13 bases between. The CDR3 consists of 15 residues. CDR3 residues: CASSLVADPNYEQYF. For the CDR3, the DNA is TGTGCCAGCAGCTTAGTGGCAGACCCCAACTACGAGCAGTACTTC.

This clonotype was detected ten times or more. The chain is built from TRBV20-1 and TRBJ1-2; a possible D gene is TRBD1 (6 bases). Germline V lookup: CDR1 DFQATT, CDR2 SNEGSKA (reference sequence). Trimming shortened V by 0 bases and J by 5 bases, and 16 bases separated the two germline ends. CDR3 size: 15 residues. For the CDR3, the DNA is TGCAGTGCTAGAGACCGGACAGCTCCAGGGTATGGCTACACCTTC. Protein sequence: CSARDRTAPGYGYTF.

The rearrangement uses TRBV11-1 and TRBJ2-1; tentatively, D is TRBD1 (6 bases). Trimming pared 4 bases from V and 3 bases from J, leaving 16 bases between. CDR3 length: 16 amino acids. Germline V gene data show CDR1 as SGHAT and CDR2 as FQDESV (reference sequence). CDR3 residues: CASSYLQGQVYNEQFF. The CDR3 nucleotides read TGTGCCAGCAGCTATCTACAGGGTCAGGTCTACAATGAGCAGTTCTTC. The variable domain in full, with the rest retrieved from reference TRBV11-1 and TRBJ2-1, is EAEVAQSPRYKITEKSQAVAFWCDPISGHATLYWYRQILGQGPELLVQFQDESVVDDSQLPKDRFSAERLKGVDSTLKIQPAELGDSAMYLCASSYLQGQVYNEQFFGPGTRLTVL.

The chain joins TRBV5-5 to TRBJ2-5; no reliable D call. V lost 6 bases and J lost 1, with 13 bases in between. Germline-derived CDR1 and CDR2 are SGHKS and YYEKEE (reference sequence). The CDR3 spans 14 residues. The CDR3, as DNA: TGTGCCAGCAAATTAACCCAATCCCAAGAGACCCAGTACTTC. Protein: CASKLTQSQETQYF.

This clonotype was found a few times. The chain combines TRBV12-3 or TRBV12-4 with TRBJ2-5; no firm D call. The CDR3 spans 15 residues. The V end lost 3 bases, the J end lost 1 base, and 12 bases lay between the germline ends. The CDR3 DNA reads TGTGCCAGCAGTTTTGGCAGCCCTACCCAAGAGACCCAGTACTTC. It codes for CASSFGSPTQETQYF.

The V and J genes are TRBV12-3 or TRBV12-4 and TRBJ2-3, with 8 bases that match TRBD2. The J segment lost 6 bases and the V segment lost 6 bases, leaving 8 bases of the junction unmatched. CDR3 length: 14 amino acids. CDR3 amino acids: CASRKAGATDTQYF. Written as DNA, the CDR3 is TGTGCCAGCAGAAAAGCGGGAGCCACCGATACGCAGTATTTT.